This TCR beta chain is from a study of identical twins. The CDR3 is 14 residues long. CDR1 MDHEN and CDR2 SYDVKM come from the germline V gene. With 6 bases clipped from V and 4 bases from J, the junction kept 5 bases outside the gene matches. Study results and caveats: Compared with models, monozygotic twins showed more out-of-frame TCR alpha sharing. Alpha sequences that were out-of-frame and twin-shared showed an excess of low generation probability.

About this clonotype: Its antigen is not identified.

MiXCR, run by TCRdb on the 5' RACE reads, gives a single entry per CDR3 protein. Altogether about 460,000 distinct CDR3 sequences are present, 14% being singletons, with the ten largest covering approximately 0.52%. The data also belong to a second study, concerning yellow fever vaccine responses in identical twins. That source notes: Twins' vaccine T cell responses reportedly seemed partly convergent and partly personalized.

This clonotype was sampled from a woman aged 18-29 years in good health. The material sequenced was CD4+ T cells sorted from blood. The V gene is TRBV28, the J gene TRBJ1-1; TRBD1 aligns across 10 bases. CDR3: CASREGQGGTEAFF. DNA for the CDR3: TGTGCCAGCAGAGAAGGACAGGGGGGCACTGAAGCTTTCTTT.